The TCR beta chain under discussion was sequenced for a study of blood T cell repertoires in COVID-19 (TCRdb year 2020). Study-wide context: Samples covering the acute and convalescent phases of COVID-19 were provided by collaborators in the United States, Italy and Spain. The prospective study material was composed of cDNA or gDNA derived from T cells, B-cell-depleted T cells, or PBMCs. Subjects who had been exposed to COVID-19, were actively infected with it, or had recovered from it provided the deeply sampled blood TCRbeta repertoires that made up the dataset. The repertoires were made available in a free public database intended to serve as a resource for research on the immune response to SARS-CoV-2. Samples came from the ongoing ImmuneRACE study (first 160 participants) plus 1,254 subjects from 6 global collaborators. The sample metadata nearly always contained a de-identified subject ID, COVID-19 status, age in years and sex. HLA class I and class II types, where available, came from metadata supplied by the sample provider rather than from assay-based typing. Summary of the overall study and its limitations: How much clinical and demographic metadata was included differed by source and by participant, and the metadata was provided uncurated.

TCRbeta CDR3 regions were amplified from genomic DNA using the immunoSEQ Assay, a bias-controlled multiplex PCR. For the original study's pipeline: The number of nucleated cells in each sample was estimated by amplification of reference gene primers within the assay. To quantify the absolute abundance of each unique TCRbeta CDR3 rearrangement, sequence reads were collapsed and filtered. For each sample, productive Simpson clonality was calculated as the square root of Simpson's diversity index over productive rearrangements. The source is immuneACCESS, and TCRdb retained only in-frame sequences with V and J called. Part of the clones is not carried over; for the studies checked, unresolved V genes explain less than half of this, and the remainder is unexplained. That table gives V, J and clone size, and the DNA gave D and trimming. For this sample the table gives about 210,000 clones, of which 88% were detected only once. The biggest ten clones account for 1.5% to 2% of the sample.

Regarding this clone: Its specific antigen is unknown. No base quality values were provided; no much bigger clone lies one nucleotide off.

V is reduced by 8 bases and J by 0 bases, leaving a spacing of 11 bases between them. The germline V gene gives CDR1 as SGHVS and CDR2 as FQNEAQ. From cysteine to phenylalanine, the CDR3 is 14 amino acids long. The kept DNA is CDR3 alone, 42 bases in frame from the first base. Collaborating institutions collected whole blood in K2EDTA tubes following their own protocols. For TCRbeta analysis, collaborators shipped samples in one of three forms: frozen whole blood, isolated PBMCs, or DNA extracted from either of those sample types. The chain employs TRBV7-8 and TRBJ1-5, and perhaps TRBD1 as D gene, on 5 matching bases. This clonotype originated in a man between 70 and 80 years old with acute or convalescent COVID-19. Sequenced input: peripheral blood. DNA sequence: TGTGCCAGCGGGGCGGTTAGTAGCAATCAGCCCCAGCATTTT. It translates to CASGAVSSNQPQHF.